This T cell receptor beta chain was recorded in a study of shared clonotypes between healthy human individuals. Points from the study as a whole: Large sequencing depth failed to make sorted-subset sequencing complete, rarefaction showed. Naive subsets generally had larger estimated richness than memory subsets.

The CDR3 is 18 amino acids. CDR1 and CDR2 from the germline V gene are SGHRS and YFSETQ. Losses at the gene ends were 4 bases for V and 6 bases for J; bases not matched to a gene: 13. TCRdb keeps only in-frame clones here, not all; method: immunoSEQ multiplex PCR. Of 1 million to 1.2 million clones listed, roughly 77% are singletons. On this clone: As yet, its antigen is unknown. Other DNA variants within this sample encode the same CDR3.

This receptor was identified in a man between 18 and 29 years old in good health. Some clones in this sample may be carry-over from other donors' samples. The specimen was memory CD4+ T cells from PBMCs. Subset reported: CD45RA-negative fraction. The J gene is TRBJ2-1, the V gene TRBV5-1; 13 bases match TRBD2. CDR3 amino acids: CASSLGPVGTSGTNEQFF. The CDR3 DNA reads as TGCGCCAGCAGCCTAGGACCCGTAGGGACTAGCGGGACCAATGAGCAGTTCTTC.